Listed below are T cell receptor beta chains from one sample, sequenced in a study of beta chain features in type 1 diabetes. Clones were sequenced by immunoSEQ multiplex PCR, and TCRdb holds only the in-frame ones, with some missing. The sample consists of a few hundred thousand clones, around 24% of them appearing once. Sequencing was performed on naive CD4+ T cells from blood. These receptors all stem from a woman aged 25 to 39 with type 1 diabetes. Each CDR3 is given with its conserved first and last residue. The D gene is left open where the match is weak. The size field is filled for only some rows; it gives once, few, many or a size class.

j_gene	d_gene	abundance	v_gene	CDR3nt	CDR3aa
TRBJ2-1	TRBD1	.	TRBV29-1	TGCAGCGTTGACAGGGGGAGAAGCTCCTACAATGAGCAGTTCTTC	CSVDRGRSSYNEQFF
TRBJ2-1	TRBD2	few	TRBV30	TGTGCCTGGTATCAAGGGACGCCCAGACTAGCGGTCTTC	CAWYQGTPRLAVF
TRBJ2-4	.	.	TRBV6-5	TGTGCCAGCAGTTACTCGCACCGAGAAAACATTCAGTACTTC	CASSYSHRENIQYF
TRBJ2-7	TRBD2	few	TRBV2	TGTGCCAGCAGGCCCGGGAGGGCTCCCTACGAGCAGTACTTC	CASRPGRAPYEQYF
TRBJ1-5	.	.	TRBV9	TGTGCCAGCACCCGAACAGGAGACTCGAATCAGCCCCAGCATTTT	CASTRTGDSNQPQHF
TRBJ2-3	.	few	TRBV21-1	TGTGCCAGCAGCGACGAACTAGTTTCAGGCACAGATACGCAGTATTTT	CASSDELVSGTDTQYF
TRBJ1-4	TRBD1	.	TRBV18	TGTGCCAGCTCACGAACCGGACCTACAGGGGCAACTAATGAAAAACTGTTTTTT	CASSRTGPTGATNEKLFF
TRBJ1-5	TRBD1	.	TRBV9	TGTGCCAGCAGCGGCGACCCAGGGGGCGGTGGTCAGCCCCAGCATTTT	CASSGDPGGGGQPQHF
TRBJ2-5	TRBD2	few	TRBV15	TGTGCCACCAGCAGAGGACTAGCGGGCGAAGAGACCCAGTACTTC	CATSRGLAGEETQYF
TRBJ2-5	TRBD2	few	TRBV27	TGTGCCAGCAGAGGACTAGCCGCCAGGTACCAAGAGACCCAGTACTTC	CASRGLAARYQETQYF
TRBJ1-5	.	few	TRBV6-5	TGTGCCAGCAGGATGGGGCTGGCTTCCGATCAGCCCCAGCATTTT	CASRMGLASDQPQHF
TRBJ2-3	.	few	TRBV10-3	TGTGCCACCCTCTACTCTACCACAGATACGCAGTATTTT	CATLYSTTDTQYF
TRBJ2-7	.	few	TRBV11-2	TGTGCCAGCAGTCAGGGACTTGACAACTACGAGCAGTACTTC	CASSQGLDNYEQYF
TRBJ2-1	TRBD2	few	TRBV4-1	TGCGCCAGCAGCCCCGGGACTAGCGTATACAATGAGCAGTTCTTC	CASSPGTSVYNEQFF
TRBJ2-7	.	.	TRBV28	TGTGCCAGCAGTTTAAGGGAGTACGAGCAGTACTTC	CASSLREYEQYF
TRBJ1-5	.	.	TRBV6-5	TGTGCCAGCAGTTACGAGGGTAGGGATCAGCCCCAGCATTTT	CASSYEGRDQPQHF
TRBJ2-3	.	.	TRBV7-9	TGTGCCAGCAGCTTGGAGGGCAGGAACACAGATACGCAGTATTTT	CASSLEGRNTDTQYF
TRBJ1-2	.	few	TRBV15	TGTGCCACCAGCAGAGATTTAGGAGGGGCTGAGTCGTATGGCTACACCTTC	CATSRDLGGAESYGYTF
TRBJ2-7	.	few	TRBV7-8	TGTGCCAGCAGCTTAGACTTGGTGGTTTCCTACGAGCAGTACTTC	CASSLDLVVSYEQYF
TRBJ2-1	.	few	TRBV11-2	TGTGCCAGCAGCTTAATAGCTCCCCATGAGCAGTTCTTC	CASSLIAPHEQFF
TRBJ2-1	.	.	TRBV7-9	TGTGCCAGCAGCTTGGGGACGGGAGACCCCTACAATGAGCAGTTCTTC	CASSLGTGDPYNEQFF
TRBJ2-7	.	few	TRBV7-9	TGTGCCAGCAGCCCGGGCCGGGGTAGCGCCCACTCCTACGAGCAGTACTTC	CASSPGRGSAHSYEQYF
TRBJ2-7	.	.	TRBV5-1	TGCGCCAGCAGCTTGGCTCTCCGGTCCCGGGGAAACGAGCAGTACTTC	CASSLALRSRGNEQYF
TRBJ2-4	TRBD1	few	TRBV5-1	TGCGCCAGCGGCCAGGGGGAGGCCAAAAACATTCAGTACTTC	CASGQGEAKNIQYF
TRBJ1-1	.	.	TRBV14	TGTGCCAGCAGCCGGTCTCCGGTCGAAGCTTTCTTT	CASSRSPVEAFF
TRBJ2-7	.	few	TRBV2	TGTGCCAGCAGGTTGCTCGGGAGATACGAGCAGTACTTC	CASRLLGRYEQYF
TRBJ1-5	TRBD1	.	TRBV13	TGTGCCAGCAGCCGGACAGGGGCCCAGCCCCAGCATTTT	CASSRTGAQPQHF
TRBJ2-7	TRBD1	few	TRBV4-1	TGCGCCAGCAGCCAAGGCCGGGACAGATACTACGAGCAGTACTTC	CASSQGRDRYYEQYF
TRBJ2-7	.	few	TRBV30	TGTGCCTGGAGTGTGGAGGGCTACGAGCAGTACTTC	CAWSVEGYEQYF
TRBJ2-3	.	.	TRBV4-1	TGCGCCAGCAGCCACCCCTACGATACGCAGTATTTT	CASSHPYDTQYF
TRBJ2-7	.	few	TRBV9	TGTGCCAGCAGCGTAGTTGGGGAGGCGTCCGAGCAGTACTTC	CASSVVGEASEQYF
TRBJ2-7	TRBD2	.	TRBV18	TGTGCCAGCTCACCAACAGTGGGCGGGGGCGAGCAGTACTTC	CASSPTVGGGEQYF
TRBJ2-4	TRBD1	few	TRBV6-4	TGTGCCAGCAGTGAGCGGCAGGGGGTAAACATTCAGTACTTC	CASSERQGVNIQYF
TRBJ2-2	TRBD2	.	TRBV19	TGTGCCAGTAGTGGAAAACTAGCGGGAGGGGCAAACACCGGGGAGCTGTTTTTT	CASSGKLAGGANTGELFF
TRBJ2-7	.	.	TRBV2	TGTGCCAGCAATCCTCTAGCTATCAGCGGCTCCGAGCAGTACTTC	CASNPLAISGSEQYF
TRBJ2-5	.	.	TRBV5-1	TGCGCCAGCAGCTTGGTTCCAGATCAAGAGACCCAGTACTTC	CASSLVPDQETQYF
TRBJ2-5	.	.	TRBV5-1	TGCGCCAGCAGCAGATCCGACGGGGGTTTAGAGACCCAGTACTTC	CASSRSDGGLETQYF
TRBJ1-5	TRBD1	few	TRBV7-2	TGTGCCAGCAGCTCTCCCGGGACAGGTCAGCCCCAGCATTTT	CASSSPGTGQPQHF
TRBJ2-3	.	few	TRBV30	TGTGCCTGGAACAGGGACACAGTCACAGATACGCAGTATTTT	CAWNRDTVTDTQYF
TRBJ1-2	.	.	TRBV18	TGTGCCAGCTCACCTCGGGGGGATGGCTACACCTTC	CASSPRGDGYTF
TRBJ2-1	TRBD2	.	TRBV5-1	TGCGCCAGCAGGGATAGCGGGAGCTCCTACAATGAGCAGTTCTTC	CASRDSGSSYNEQFF
TRBJ2-7	TRBD2	.	TRBV15	TGTGCCACCAGCAGAGATCGCAGCTCCGGGACTAGTTTGGACGAGCAGTACTTC	CATSRDRSSGTSLDEQYF
TRBJ1-2	TRBD1	.	TRBV2	TGTGCCAGCAGTTCATTCCGGGACAGGGGAGATGGCTACACCTTC	CASSSFRDRGDGYTF
TRBJ1-1	.	.	TRBV18	TGTGCCAGCTCACCAGGACCTCAGGGGAACACTGAAGCTTTCTTT	CASSPGPQGNTEAFF
TRBJ2-7	TRBD1	few	TRBV29-1	TGCAGCGTTGCGGCCCCTCTAACAGGGGGCCAGTACTTC	CSVAAPLTGGQYF
TRBJ1-1	TRBD1	.	TRBV29-1	TGCAGCTACCTAGCCGGGACAGTGAACACTGAAGCTTTCTTT	CSYLAGTVNTEAFF
TRBJ1-2	TRBD1	.	TRBV29-1	TGCAGCGTTGTTAAGGGGGCGTCCGGCTACACCTTC	CSVVKGASGYTF
TRBJ2-7	TRBD1	.	TRBV15	TGTGCCACCAGCAGACAGGGGGCGGCCTACGAGCAGTACTTC	CATSRQGAAYEQYF
TRBJ2-1	.	few	TRBV9	TGTGCCAGCAGCGGGAGCTCCTACAATGAGCAGTTCTTC	CASSGSSYNEQFF
TRBJ2-5	TRBD1	.	TRBV28	TGTGCCAGCAACCCAACAGGGGTCCAAGAGACCCAGTACTTC	CASNPTGVQETQYF
TRBJ2-5	TRBD1	few	TRBV2	TGTGCCAGCCGGCCGGACAGGGGAGAGACCCAGTACTTC	CASRPDRGETQYF
TRBJ2-1	.	.	TRBV5-1	TGCGCCAGCAGCAGTAGGGGAATGAACTACAATGAGCAGTTCTTC	CASSSRGMNYNEQFF
TRBJ2-1	TRBD2	.	TRBV30	TGTGCCTGGAGGGGCTCTATAGCGGGAGGGCCAGATGGTGAGCAGTTCTTC	CAWRGSIAGGPDGEQFF
TRBJ2-7	.	.	TRBV28	TGTGCCAGCAGTTTGATAGCAGCCCAAAACTACGAGCAGTACTTC	CASSLIAAQNYEQYF
TRBJ1-1	.	few	TRBV5-1	TGCGCCAGCAGAGGAGCGAACACTGAAGCTTTCTTT	CASRGANTEAFF
TRBJ2-5	.	.	TRBV19	TGTGCCAGTAGCTCGGAAGAGACCCAGTACTTC	CASSSEETQYF
TRBJ1-2	TRBD1	.	TRBV29-1	TGCAGCGTCGGACAGGGACAGGCTGGCTACACCTTC	CSVGQGQAGYTF
TRBJ1-2	TRBD1	.	TRBV18	TGTGCCAGCTCACCCGACAGGGACGGCTACACCTTC	CASSPDRDGYTF
TRBJ1-5	.	.	TRBV12-5	TGTGCTAGTGGTTTTTTAATGAGTCAGCCCCAGCATTTT	CASGFLMSQPQHF